This TCR beta chain was profiled in a study of blood T cell repertoires in COVID-19. Looking at the study overall: From T cells, B-cell-depleted T cells, or PBMCs came the material, which was cDNA or gDNA.

In the original workflow: By means of reference gene primer amplification, nucleated cell counts were estimated. Clones were sequenced by immunoSEQ multiplex PCR, and TCRdb holds only the in-frame ones, with some missing. That table furnishes V, J and clone size, whereas the DNA furnished D and trimming. The sample contains 95,000 to 150,000 clones, around 86% of which appear only once. The CDR3 totals 13 residues. CDR1 is MNHEY, CDR2 SMNVEV, per germline (reference sequence). The V end lost 10 bases, the J end lost 4 bases, and 16 bases lay between the germline ends. The sequence came from a man older than 75 with acute or convalescent COVID-19. The sample was peripheral blood. This chain links TRBV27 with TRBJ1-1; no firm D call. The CDR3 nucleotides read TGTGCCACCACGGGTCGAGGGATCACTGAAGCTTTCTTT. This sequence encodes CATTGRGITEAFF.